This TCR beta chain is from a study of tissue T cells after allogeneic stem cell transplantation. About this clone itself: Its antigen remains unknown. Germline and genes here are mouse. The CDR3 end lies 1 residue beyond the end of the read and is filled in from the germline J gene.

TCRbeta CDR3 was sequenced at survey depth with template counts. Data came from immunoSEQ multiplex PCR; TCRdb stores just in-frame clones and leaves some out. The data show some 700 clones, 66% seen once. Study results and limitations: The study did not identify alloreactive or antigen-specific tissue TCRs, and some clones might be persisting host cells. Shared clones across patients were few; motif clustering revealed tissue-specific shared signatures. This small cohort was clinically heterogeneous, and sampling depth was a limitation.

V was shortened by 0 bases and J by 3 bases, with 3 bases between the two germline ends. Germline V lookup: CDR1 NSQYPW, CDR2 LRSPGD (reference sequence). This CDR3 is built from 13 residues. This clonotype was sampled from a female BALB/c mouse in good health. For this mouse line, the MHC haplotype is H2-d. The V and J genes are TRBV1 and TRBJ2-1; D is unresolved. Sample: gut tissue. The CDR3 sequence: CTCSADPYAEQFF. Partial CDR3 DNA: TGCACCTGCAGTGCAGACCCCTATGCTGAGCAGTTC.